This TCR beta chain was profiled in a study of blood T cell repertoires in COVID-19. Turning to the study itself: The United States, Italy and Spain were the sources of the acute and convalescent COVID-19 samples.

In the source study's methods: Reference gene primers were amplified, and this amplification served to estimate nucleated cell counts. Generated by immunoSEQ multiplex PCR, the TCRdb table keeps only in-frame clones and is missing some. V and J calls and clone size come straight from that table; D and trimming were deduced from the DNA. The sample includes over 100,000 clones, roughly 90% of them seen just once. The sequence derives from a man in his 60s with COVID-19, enrolled during active disease. The sample was peripheral blood.

The CDR3, as DNA: TGCGCCAGCAGCGAGGGGGTGGTTGGTTCACCCCTCCACTTT. Protein sequence: CASSEGVVGSPLHF. The chain joins TRBV5-1 to TRBJ1-6; D possibly corresponds to TRBD1 (6 bases). With 4 bases removed from V and 9 bases from J, the gap between germline ends came to 14 bases. CDR1 is SGHRS, CDR2 YFSETQ, per germline. The CDR3 is made up of 14 amino acids.